This TCR beta chain is drawn from a study of blood T cells in healthy people across ages. The study, taken as a whole, reports: The percentage of naive T cells correlated strongly with TCR beta diversity.

About this clonotype itself: Its antigen remains unknown.

Germline values: CDR1 MDHEN, CDR2 SYDVKM. The junction had 9 bases not matched to a gene; V was cut back by 5 bases and J by 6 bases. The CDR3 consists of 15 residues. Next came a second PCR, run for roughly 6 to 11 cycles, which used a sample-barcoded 5' primer along with a J-beta primer mix. Via MiXCR, TCRdb re-called the 5' RACE reads, giving one row per CDR3 protein. Among nearly 1 million distinct CDR3 sequences, roughly 50% were seen once, and the ten largest hold about a fifth. The chain combines TRBV28 with TRBJ2-1; 8 bases line up with TRBD2. This sequence originates from a woman between 55 and 75 years old in good health. Sequencing used blood. The CDR3 region is CASSQLAEQTNEQFF. CDR3 sequence (DNA): TGTGCCAGCAGTCAACTAGCGGAGCAGACCAATGAGCAGTTCTTC.